The 7 T cell receptor beta chains below were found in one sample sequenced in a study of OX40 agonist ivuxolimab in advanced cancers. Measured with immunoSEQ multiplex PCR; TCRdb has only the in-frame clones, and not every one. The repertoire consists of 40,000 to 45,000 clones, with 82% occurring once and the leading ten covering approximately 23%. The source material was CD4+ or CD8+ T cells sorted from blood, sampled in a trial of the OX40 agonist ivuxolimab. The receptors shown here come from an adult with an advanced solid tumor such as melanoma, head and neck, liver or kidney cancer.

The gene calls are TRBV7-9 and TRBJ1-2; D remains ambiguous. CDR3 size: 12 residues. Trimming cost V 8 bases and J 4 bases, with 11 bases left between them. The germline V gene encodes CDR1 SEHNR and CDR2 FQNEAQ (reference sequence). Written as DNA, the CDR3 is TGTGCCAGCTACGGGCCGGGCTATGGCTACACCTTC. It translates to CASYGPGYGYTF.

The chain carries TRBV7-9 and TRBJ1-2; D ambiguous. This CDR3 region has 13 residues. CDR1 is SEHNR and CDR2 is FQNEAQ in the germline V gene (reference sequence). Trimming stripped 5 bases from V and 5 bases from J, with 12 bases between. The CDR3 DNA follows: TGTGCCAGCAGCCTCGACAACCAGTATGGCTACACCTTC. This codes for CASSLDNQYGYTF.

For the CDR3, the DNA is TGTGCCAGCAGCTACCCCGGAATCACTGAAGCTTTCTTT. It translates to CASSYPGITEAFF. V usage is TRBV5-6 and J usage is TRBJ1-1; D gene ambiguous. V was cut by 3 bases and J by 4 bases, with 10 bases left in between. Germline CDR1 SGHDT, CDR2 YYEEEE. The CDR3 extends over 13 amino acids.

This chain uses TRBV6-4 with TRBJ2-1; D is unclear. This CDR3 comprises 13 residues. CDR1 and CDR2 from the germline V gene are MRHNA and SNTAGT. V lost 3 bases and J 4 bases, leaving 7 bases between the germline ends. The CDR3 reads CASSENRYNEQFF. The CDR3, as DNA: TGTGCCAGCAGTGAGAACAGATACAATGAGCAGTTCTTC.

The V gene is TRBV29-1, the J gene TRBJ2-1; 7 bases line up with TRBD1. V dropped 6 bases and J dropped 3; count of bases not matched to a gene: 5. CDR1 SQVTM and CDR2 ANQGSEA come from the germline V gene. CDR3 length: 13 amino acids. CDR3 protein: CSVRDSGYNEQFF. The CDR3 region has the DNA TGCAGCGTCAGGGACAGTGGCTACAATGAGCAGTTCTTC.

The V and J genes are TRBV7-7 and TRBJ1-1; D gene unclear. The CDR3 totals 13 residues. Germline loops: CDR1 SSHAT, CDR2 FNYEAQ (reference sequence). Trimming cost V 5 bases and J 2 bases, with 9 bases left between them. CDR3 nucleotide sequence: TGTGCCAGCAGCCAGGACGGAAACACTGAAGCTTTCTTT. Its protein is CASSQDGNTEAFF.

The chain joins TRBV5-1 to TRBJ2-3; 9 bases align to TRBD2. The germline CDR1 and CDR2 sequences are SGHRS and YFSETQ. J gave up 2 bases and V 3 bases, and 7 bases lay outside the gene matches. This CDR3 is 16 amino acids long. CDR3: CASSWAPSGDTDTQYF. Written as DNA, the CDR3 is TGCGCCAGCAGCTGGGCCCCTAGCGGGGACACAGATACGCAGTATTTT.